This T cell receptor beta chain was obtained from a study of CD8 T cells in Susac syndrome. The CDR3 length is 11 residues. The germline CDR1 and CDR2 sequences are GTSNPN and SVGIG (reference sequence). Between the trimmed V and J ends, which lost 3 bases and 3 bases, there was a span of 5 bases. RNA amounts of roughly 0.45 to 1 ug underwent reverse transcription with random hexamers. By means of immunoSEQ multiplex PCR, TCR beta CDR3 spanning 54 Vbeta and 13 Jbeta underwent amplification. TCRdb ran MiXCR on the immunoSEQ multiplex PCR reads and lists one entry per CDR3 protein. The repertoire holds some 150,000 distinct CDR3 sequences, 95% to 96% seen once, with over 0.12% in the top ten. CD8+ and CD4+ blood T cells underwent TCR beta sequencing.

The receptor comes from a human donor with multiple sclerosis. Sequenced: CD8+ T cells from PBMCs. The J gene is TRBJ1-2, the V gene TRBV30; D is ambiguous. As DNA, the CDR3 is TGTGCCTGGAGACGCGACTATGGCTACACCTTC. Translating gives CAWRRDYGYTF.